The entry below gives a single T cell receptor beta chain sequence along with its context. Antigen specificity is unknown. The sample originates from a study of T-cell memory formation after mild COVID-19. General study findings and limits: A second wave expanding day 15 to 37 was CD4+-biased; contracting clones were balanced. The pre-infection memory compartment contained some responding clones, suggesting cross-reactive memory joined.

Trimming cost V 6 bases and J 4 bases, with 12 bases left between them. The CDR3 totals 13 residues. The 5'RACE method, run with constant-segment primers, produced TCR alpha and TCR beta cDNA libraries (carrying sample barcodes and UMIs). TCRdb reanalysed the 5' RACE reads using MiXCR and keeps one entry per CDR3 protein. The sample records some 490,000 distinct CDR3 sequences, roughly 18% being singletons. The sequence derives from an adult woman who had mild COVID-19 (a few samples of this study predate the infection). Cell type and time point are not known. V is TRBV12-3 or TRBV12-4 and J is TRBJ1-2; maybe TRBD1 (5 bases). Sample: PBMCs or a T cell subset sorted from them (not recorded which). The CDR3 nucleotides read TGTGCCAGCAGCAGGGACGGTGTCTATGGCTACACCTTC. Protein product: CASSRDGVYGYTF.